These 16 T cell receptor beta chains were sequenced from one sample in a study of T-cell reconstitution after alpha-beta-depleted transplantation in children (TCRdb year 2016). The treatment or condition label corresponds to: allogeneic hematopoietic cell transplantation with graft depleted of TCRalphabeta T cells and CD19 B cells. The library was generated by PCR. Reads for this sample came from an Illumina HiSeq 2500. Molecular barcoding was employed in the preparation of TCR libraries, with unique molecular identifiers being used to normalize TCRbeta repertoire quantification. TCRdb's own reprocessing of the public reads used fastp at Q25 and MiXCR and kept productive beta chains. Each entry is one CDR3 protein sequence, shown with its most common DNA and genes. For this sample there are 700,000 to 850,000 distinct CDR3 sequences; 15% to 20% appear just once. Approximately 5% of the sample is held by the ten biggest clonotypes.

Specimen: PBMCs, mostly from graft donor cells, collected 360 days after TCRalphabeta/CD19-depleted stem cell transplant. Source of these receptors: a male patient aged 10 to 17 who had a stem cell transplant for acute lymphoblastic leukemia, so the T cells may come from the graft donor.

As to this clonotype: The conserved phenylalanine or tryptophan normally closing the CDR3 is absent here, so this likely arose from a read error. V gene TRBV11-3 combines with J gene TRBJ2-1; TRBD2 aligns across 7 bases. CDR3 size: 16 residues. Per germline, CDR1 SGHNT and CDR2 YENEEA. V trimming: 5 bases; J trimming: 2 bases; junction bases outside the gene matches: 9. The DNA for the CDR3 is TGTGCCAGCAGCCCGCGACTAGCCGCTACCTACAATGAGCAGTTCGTC. Protein product: CASSPRLAATYNEQFV.

This clonotype was seen at least ten times. The chain links TRBV5-1 to TRBJ2-1, with 8 bases that match TRBD2. CDR3 size: 15 residues. V lost 5 bases and J lost 2; bases outside the gene matches: 6. The germline gives CDR1 SGHRS, CDR2 YFSETQ. The CDR3 bases are TGCGCCAGCAGTTCGAATAGCGGGACCTACAATGAGCAGTTCTTC. This encodes CASSSNSGTYNEQFF.

This chain links TRBV18 with TRBJ1-2, with D possibly matching TRBD1 (5 bases). In germline, CDR1 is KGHSH, CDR2 LQKENI. Trimming removed 9 bases at V and 4 bases at J, with 21 bases between. CDR3 length equals 15 residues. The CDR3 DNA sequence: TGTGCCAGAGCTCAGGCGGGAGACAGCCTCTATGGCTACACCTTC. Protein product: CARAQAGDSLYGYTF. Using reference TRBV18 and TRBJ1-2 for the parts outside the CDR3, the full variable domain is NAGVMQNPRHLVRRRGQEARLRCSPMKGHSHVYWYRQLPEEGLKFMVYLQKENIIDESGMPKERFSAEFPKEGPSILRIQQVVRGDSAAYFCARAQAGDSLYGYTFGSGTRLTVV.

This clonotype came up once. The chain has TRBV7-7 and TRBJ2-1, with D uncertain. The germline V gene encodes CDR1 SSHAT and CDR2 FNYEAQ (reference sequence). Trimming removed 3 bases from V and 6 bases from J, with 15 bases in between. The CDR3 has 15 amino acids. The CDR3 sequence: CASSFQASPRNEQFF. The CDR3 DNA reads as TGTGCCAGCAGCTTTCAAGCTTCCCCCCGCAATGAGCAGTTCTTC.

This clonotype was observed a handful of times. The chain joins TRBV19 to TRBJ2-7; 12 bases agree with TRBD2. The V and J ends lost 7 bases and 0 bases, in that order; junction bases with no gene match: 7. The germline V gene encodes CDR1 LNHDA and CDR2 SQIVND (reference sequence). This CDR3 has 16 residues. Written as DNA, the CDR3 is TGTGCCAGTATCAGGGGACTAGCGGGTCCCTCCTACGAGCAGTACTTC. This codes for CASIRGLAGPSYEQYF.

This clonotype was seen a handful of times. The chain links TRBV11-2 to TRBJ2-3; weak D call: TRBD1 (6 bases). The V end was cut by 0 bases, the J end by 7 bases, with 11 bases between. The CDR3 runs 14 residues. Germline CDR1 SGHAT, CDR2 FQNNGV. CDR3 bases: TGTGCCAGCAGCTTAGATCCGGACAGAAATACGCAGTATTTT. It encodes CASSLDPDRNTQYF.

The chain carries TRBV7-9 and TRBJ1-4, with TRBD1 matching 7 bases. Germline CDR1 reads SEHNR; CDR2 reads FQNEAQ (reference sequence). V lost 5 bases, J lost 3 bases, and 6 bases stayed unmatched. The CDR3 sequence is 15 residues long. The CDR3 loop reads CASSQGGLANEKLFF. The CDR3 coding sequence is TGTGCCAGCAGCCAGGGGGGTTTGGCTAATGAAAAACTGTTTTTT.

This sequence joins TRBV11-2 and TRBJ2-7; D tentatively fits TRBD1 or TRBD2 (10 bases each). This CDR3 has 22 amino acids. Germline-derived CDR1 and CDR2 are SGHAT and FQNNGV. V was clipped by 0 bases and J by 9 bases, with 39 bases between them. The CDR3 loop is CASSLDSGQGVSGLAGAPGQYF. For the CDR3, the DNA is TGTGCCAGCAGCTTAGACAGCGGACAGGGGGTTTCCGGGCTAGCGGGAGCCCCAGGGCAGTACTTC.

The sample holds a few counts of this clonotype. The chain carries TRBV10-3 and TRBJ1-1; weak D call: TRBD1 (5 bases). With 3 bases removed from V and 2 bases from J, the gap between germline ends came to 7 bases. From germline, CDR1 is ENHRY and CDR2 SYGVKD. This CDR3 contains 13 residues. In nucleotides, the CDR3 is TGTGCCATCAGTGACGACAGTAACACTGAAGCTTTCTTT. Translation: CAISDDSNTEAFF.

This clonotype was counted a few times. V is TRBV4-1 and J is TRBJ1-4, with D possibly being TRBD1 (5 bases). CDR1 MGHRA and CDR2 YSYEKL come from the germline V gene. Trimming pared 4 bases from V and 7 bases from J, leaving 13 bases between. The CDR3 runs to 14 residues. The CDR3 sequence: CASSPMGRGEKLFF. CDR3 nucleotide sequence: TGCGCCAGCAGCCCAATGGGGCGCGGTGAAAAACTGTTTTTT.

J is TRBJ2-1 and V is TRBV27; D remains unclear. This CDR3 is built from 13 residues. Trimming shortened V by 5 bases and J by 4 bases, and 9 bases separated the two germline ends. Germline-derived CDR1 and CDR2 are MNHEY and SMNVEV (reference sequence). The CDR3 here is CASSPNQYNEQFF. The CDR3 region has the DNA TGTGCCAGCAGTCCGAACCAATACAATGAGCAGTTCTTC.

This clonotype was seen a few times. The rearrangement links TRBV28 to TRBJ2-7, with TRBD2 identical over 7 bases. The CDR3 extends over 14 amino acids. V was pared by 6 bases and J by 6 bases, with 11 bases of the junction left unmatched. In germline, CDR1 is MDHEN, CDR2 SYDVKM. CDR3 region: CASRRTSFPSEQYF. In nucleotides, the CDR3 is TGTGCCAGCAGAAGGACTAGTTTCCCATCCGAGCAGTACTTC.

This clonotype occurred many times. V is TRBV7-9 and J is TRBJ1-5; D possibly corresponds to TRBD1 (5 bases). Germline CDR1 and CDR2: SEHNR and FQNEAQ (reference sequence). CDR3 size: 16 residues. With 1 base removed from V and 1 base from J, the gap between germline ends came to 11 bases. DNA for the CDR3: TGTGCCAGCAGCTTAGTTCGTGGGACGAGCAATCAGCCCCAGCATTTT. This sequence encodes CASSLVRGTSNQPQHF.

Comments on this clonotype: One base away lies a much larger clone, so this may be a sequencing read error. The chain is built from TRBV29-1 and TRBJ2-1; a possible D gene is TRBD2 (6 bases). CDR3 size: 14 residues. Germline CDR1 is SQVTM and CDR2 is ANQGSEA. CDR3 in amino acids: CSVEGGSSYNVQFF. DNA of the CDR3: TGCAGCGTTGAGGGGGGATCCTCCTACAATGTGCAGTTCTTC.

The rearrangement joins TRBV29-1 to TRBJ2-7, with 11 bases aligning to TRBD2. This CDR3 spans 13 amino acids. CDR1 and CDR2 from the germline V gene are SQVTM and ANQGSEA. The J segment lost 6 bases and the V segment lost 7 bases, leaving 8 bases of the junction unmatched. In DNA, the CDR3 is TGCAGCGGCCTACTAGCGGGAGAGGTCGAGCAGTACTTC. This translates into CSGLLAGEVEQYF.

V usage is TRBV6-5 and J usage is TRBJ2-2; 10 nucleotides line up with TRBD2. Germline CDR1 and CDR2: MNHEY and SVGAGI. The length of the CDR3 is 17 residues. V trimming: 2 bases; J trimming: 1 base; junction bases outside the gene matches: 4. CDR3 sequence (DNA): TGTGCCAGCAGTTACCCTCGGACTAGCGGGAACACCGGGGAGCTGTTTTTT. Its protein product is CASSYPRTSGNTGELFF.